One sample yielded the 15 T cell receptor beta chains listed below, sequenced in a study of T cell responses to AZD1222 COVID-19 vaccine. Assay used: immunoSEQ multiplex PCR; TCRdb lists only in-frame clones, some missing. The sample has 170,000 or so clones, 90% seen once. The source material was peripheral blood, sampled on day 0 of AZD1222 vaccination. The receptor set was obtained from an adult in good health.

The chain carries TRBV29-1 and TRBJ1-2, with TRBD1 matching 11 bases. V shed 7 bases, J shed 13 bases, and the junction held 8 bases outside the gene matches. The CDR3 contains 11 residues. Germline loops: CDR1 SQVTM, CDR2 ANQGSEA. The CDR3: CSAWTGGGGTF. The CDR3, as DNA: TGCAGCGCCTGGACAGGGGGCGGAGGCACCTTC.

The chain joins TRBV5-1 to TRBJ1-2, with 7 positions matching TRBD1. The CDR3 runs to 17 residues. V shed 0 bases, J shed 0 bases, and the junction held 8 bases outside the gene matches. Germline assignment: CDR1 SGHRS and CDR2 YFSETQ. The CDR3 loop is CASSLAGGTDPNYGYTF. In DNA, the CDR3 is TGCGCCAGCAGCTTGGCAGGGGGGACAGACCCTAACTATGGCTACACCTTC.

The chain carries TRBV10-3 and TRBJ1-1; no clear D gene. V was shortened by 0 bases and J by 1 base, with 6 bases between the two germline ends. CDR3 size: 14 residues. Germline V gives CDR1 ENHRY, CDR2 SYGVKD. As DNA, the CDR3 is TGTGCCATCAGTGAGTCGGTAACGAACACTGAAGCTTTCTTT. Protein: CAISESVTNTEAFF.

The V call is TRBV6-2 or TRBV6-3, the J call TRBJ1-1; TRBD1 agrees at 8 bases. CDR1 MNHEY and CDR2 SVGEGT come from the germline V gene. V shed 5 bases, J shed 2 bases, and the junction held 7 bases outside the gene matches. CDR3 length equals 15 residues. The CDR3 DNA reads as TGTGCCAGCAGTCGGGGGACAGGACTTAACACTGAAGCTTTCTTT. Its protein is CASSRGTGLNTEAFF.

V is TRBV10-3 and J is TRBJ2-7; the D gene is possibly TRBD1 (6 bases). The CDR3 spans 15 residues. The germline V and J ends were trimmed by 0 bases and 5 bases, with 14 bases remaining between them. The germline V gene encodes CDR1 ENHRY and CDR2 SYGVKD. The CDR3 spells CAISESVQGSHEQYF. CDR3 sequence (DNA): TGTGCCATCAGTGAGTCGGTACAGGGTTCCCACGAGCAGTACTTC.

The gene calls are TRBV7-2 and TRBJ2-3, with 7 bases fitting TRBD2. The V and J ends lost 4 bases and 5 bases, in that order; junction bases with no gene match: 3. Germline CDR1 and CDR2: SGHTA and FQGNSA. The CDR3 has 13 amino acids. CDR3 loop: CASSSSGGDTQYF. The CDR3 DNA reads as TGTGCCAGCAGCTCTTCGGGGGGAGATACGCAGTATTTT. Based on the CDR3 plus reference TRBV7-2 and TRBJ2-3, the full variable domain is GAGVSQSPSNKVTEKGKDVELRCDPISGHTALYWYRQSLGQGLEFLIYFQGNSAPDKSGLPSDRFSAERTGGSVSTLTIQRTQQEDSAVYLCASSSSGGDTQYFGPGTRLTVL.

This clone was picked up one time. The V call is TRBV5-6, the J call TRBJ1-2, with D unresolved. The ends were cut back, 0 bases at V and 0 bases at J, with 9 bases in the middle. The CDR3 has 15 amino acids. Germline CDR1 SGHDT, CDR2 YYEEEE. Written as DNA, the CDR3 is TGTGCCAGCAGCTTGGGGGTGGGGACTAACTATGGCTACACCTTC. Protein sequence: CASSLGVGTNYGYTF.

CDR3 in amino acids: CASRAQGAETQYF. The CDR3 region has the DNA TGCGCCAGCCGGGCACAGGGGGCAGAGACCCAGTACTTC. This rearrangement joins TRBV4-3 to TRBJ2-5, with 9 positions matching TRBD1. Germline trimming cut 8 bases from V and 4 bases from J; bases unmatched to any gene: 5. Germline-derived CDR1 and CDR2 are LGHNA and YSLEER. The CDR3 is 13 amino acids.

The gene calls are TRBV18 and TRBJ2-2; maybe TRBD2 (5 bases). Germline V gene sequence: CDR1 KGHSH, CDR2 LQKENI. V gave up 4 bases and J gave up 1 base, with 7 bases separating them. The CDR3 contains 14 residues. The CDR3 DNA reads TGTGCCAGCTCACGTCGGGGGAACACCGGGGAGCTGTTTTTT. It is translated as CASSRRGNTGELFF.

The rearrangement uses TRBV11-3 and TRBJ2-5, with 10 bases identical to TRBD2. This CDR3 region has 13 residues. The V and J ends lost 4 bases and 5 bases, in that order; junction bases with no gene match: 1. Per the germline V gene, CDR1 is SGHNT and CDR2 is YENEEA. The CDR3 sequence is CASSWTSGETQYF. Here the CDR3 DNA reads TGTGCCAGCAGCTGGACTAGCGGTGAGACCCAGTACTTC.

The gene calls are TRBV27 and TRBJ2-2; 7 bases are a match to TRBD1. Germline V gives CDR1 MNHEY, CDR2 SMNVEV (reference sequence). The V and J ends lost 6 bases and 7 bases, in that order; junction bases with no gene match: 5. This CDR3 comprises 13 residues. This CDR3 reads CASRDRLIGELFF. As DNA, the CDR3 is TGTGCCAGCAGGGACAGGTTGATCGGGGAGCTGTTTTTT.

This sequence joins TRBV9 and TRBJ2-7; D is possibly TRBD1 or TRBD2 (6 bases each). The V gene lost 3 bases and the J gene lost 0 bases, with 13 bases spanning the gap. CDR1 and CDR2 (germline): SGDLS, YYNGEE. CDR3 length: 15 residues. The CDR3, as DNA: TGTGCCAGCAGCGCAGGGGACTCCCGCTCCTACGAGCAGTACTTC. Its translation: CASSAGDSRSYEQYF.

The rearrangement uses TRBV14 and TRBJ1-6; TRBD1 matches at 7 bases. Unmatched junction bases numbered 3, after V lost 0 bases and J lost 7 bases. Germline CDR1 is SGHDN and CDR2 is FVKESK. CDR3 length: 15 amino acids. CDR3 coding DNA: TGTGCCAGCAGCCAAGAGCAGGGGGGGAATTCACCCCTCCACTTT. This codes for CASSQEQGGNSPLHF.

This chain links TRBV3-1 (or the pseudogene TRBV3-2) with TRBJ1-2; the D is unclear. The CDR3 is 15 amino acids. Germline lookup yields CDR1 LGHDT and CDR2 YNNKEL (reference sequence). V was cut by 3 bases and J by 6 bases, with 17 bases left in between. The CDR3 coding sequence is TGTGCCAGCAGCCACCGCTGGGGTGGTAAGAATGGCTACACCTTC. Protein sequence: CASSHRWGGKNGYTF.

The chain's CDR3 is CASSYYRDRGADTQYF. CDR3 DNA: TGTGCCAGCAGTTACTACCGGGACAGGGGCGCAGATACGCAGTATTTT. The chain links TRBV6-2 or TRBV6-3 to TRBJ2-3; TRBD1 aligns across 10 bases. CDR1 is MNHEY, CDR2 SVGEGT, per germline. The CDR3 has 16 residues. The ends lost 1 base at V and 4 bases at J; junction bases unmatched: 5.